This is a list of T cell receptor beta chains from one sample in a study of beta chain features in type 1 diabetes. Some clones are missing from TCRdb's copy, which holds only in-frame ones; the method was immunoSEQ multiplex PCR. The sample has hundreds of thousands of clones, roughly 15% seen once. The source material was naive CD4+ T cells from blood. These TCRs come from a young woman in good health. CDR3s include the opening cysteine and the closing phenylalanine or tryptophan. A D gene is named only where the DNA matches it firmly. Rows give clone size only sometimes, using once, few, many, or a class for an expanded clone.

J gene,CDR3 length,clone size,D gene,V gene,CDR3 protein,CDR3 DNA
TRBJ2-1,13,-,-,TRBV10-2,CASRRDGYNEQFF,TGCGCCAGCAGACGGGACGGTTACAATGAGCAGTTCTTC
TRBJ2-7,15,-,TRBD2,TRBV7-2,CASSLLAGVTYEQYF,TGTGCCAGCAGCTTACTAGCGGGAGTCACCTACGAGCAGTACTTC
TRBJ2-6,16,few,TRBD1,TRBV10-3,CAIRGTGDAGANVLTF,TGTGCCATCAGAGGGACAGGGGATGCTGGGGCCAACGTCCTGACTTTC
TRBJ2-2,13,once,-,TRBV18,CASSPLETGELFF,TGTGCCAGCTCACCACTAGAGACCGGGGAGCTGTTTTTT
TRBJ2-7,14,few,TRBD1,TRBV5-1,CASSLNRGTYEQYF,TGCGCCAGCAGCTTGAACAGGGGGACCTACGAGCAGTACTTC
TRBJ2-1,15,few,TRBD2,TRBV18,CASSRVAGGYNEQFF,TGTGCCAGCTCACGGGTAGCGGGAGGCTACAATGAGCAGTTCTTC
TRBJ2-3,16,-,-,TRBV4-3,CASSQDLAVSTDTQYF,TGCGCCAGCAGCCAAGATCTAGCTGTAAGCACAGATACGCAGTATTTT
TRBJ1-4,16,few,-,TRBV7-9,CASSPRQASNHEKLFF,TGTGCCAGCAGCCCTCGACAGGCTTCTAACCATGAAAAACTGTTTTTT
TRBJ2-3,13,-,-,TRBV19,CASSNTHTDTQYF,TGTGCCAGTAGTAACACCCACACAGATACGCAGTATTTT
TRBJ2-1,15,-,-,TRBV4-2,CASSQERSDRNEQFF,TGTGCCAGCAGCCAAGAACGATCTGATAGAAATGAGCAGTTCTTC
TRBJ1-5,15,few,TRBD1,TRBV2,CASSAQGQTNQPQHF,TGTGCCAGCAGTGCTCAGGGACAGACTAATCAGCCCCAGCATTTT
TRBJ2-6,16,-,-,TRBV6-6,CASSSREGAGANVLTF,TGTGCCAGCAGTTCCAGGGAAGGGGCTGGGGCCAACGTCCTGACTTTC
TRBJ1-2,12,-,-,TRBV28,CASKRGDYGYTF,TGTGCCAGCAAAAGGGGTGACTATGGCTACACCTTC
TRBJ2-5,11,-,-,TRBV29-1,CSAEGWQTQYF,TGCAGCGCAGAAGGGTGGCAGACCCAGTACTTC
TRBJ2-3,16,-,TRBD1,TRBV4-2,CASSQGRGPSTDTQYF,TGTGCCAGCAGCCAAGGAAGGGGGCCTAGCACAGATACGCAGTATTTT
TRBJ2-2,17,few,TRBD2,TRBV10-3,CAISLVGLVRSSGELFF,TGTGCCATCAGTTTAGTGGGACTAGTGCGAAGCTCCGGGGAGCTGTTTTTT
TRBJ1-2,12,-,TRBD1,TRBV2,CASKTGDHGYTF,TGTGCCAGCAAGACAGGGGATCATGGCTACACCTTC
TRBJ2-1,13,few,-,TRBV14,CASSQLLPNEQFF,TGTGCCAGCAGCCAACTGCTTCCCAATGAGCAGTTCTTC
TRBJ1-1,13,few,-,TRBV10-3,CAISEFNTLGAFF,TGTGCCATCAGTGAATTTAACACCTTAGGAGCTTTCTTT
TRBJ2-7,15,few,TRBD2,TRBV5-1,CASSVAGMENYEQYF,TGCGCCAGCAGCGTAGCGGGAATGGAAAACTACGAGCAGTACTTC
TRBJ2-7,16,-,TRBD2,TRBV7-9,CASSPSGGGGGYEQYF,TGTGCCAGCAGCCCCTCCGGGGGGGGAGGGGGCTACGAGCAGTACTTC
TRBJ2-2,17,few,-,TRBV9,CASSAGDSLRDTGELFF,TGTGCCAGCAGCGCGGGGGATAGCCTCCGAGACACCGGGGAGCTGTTTTTT
TRBJ2-2,16,-,TRBD2,TRBV7-2,CASSRPAGESTGELFF,TGTGCCAGCAGCAGGCCGGCGGGAGAGAGCACCGGGGAGCTGTTTTTT
TRBJ2-2,14,-,-,TRBV19,CASSAGPNTGELFF,TGTGCCAGTAGTGCCGGGCCTAACACCGGGGAGCTGTTTTTT
TRBJ2-7,15,few,TRBD1,TRBV6-6,CATLNSGTGVYEQYF,TGTGCTACACTTAATTCCGGGACAGGGGTCTACGAGCAGTACTTC
TRBJ1-1,13,once,-,TRBV7-3,CASSFRGATQAFF,TGTGCCAGCAGCTTTCGGGGAGCTACTCAAGCTTTCTTT
TRBJ2-3,17,few,TRBD2,TRBV9,CASSVTIRAGESDTQYF,TGTGCCAGCAGCGTCACCATTAGAGCGGGAGAATCAGATACGCAGTATTTT
TRBJ2-7,13,few,-,TRBV5-1,CASSGTPTYEQYF,TGCGCCAGCAGCGGGACGCCTACCTACGAGCAGTACTTC
TRBJ2-7,15,-,TRBD2,TRBV9,CASSVGGLASHEQYF,TGTGCCAGCAGCGTAGGGGGACTAGCGTCCCACGAGCAGTACTTC
TRBJ2-7,14,few,TRBD1,TRBV7-2,CASSRDRGQREQYF,TGTGCCAGCAGCCGGGACAGGGGGCAACGCGAGCAGTACTTC
TRBJ2-3,14,-,TRBD1,TRBV29-1,CSVADRGPSDTQYF,TGCAGCGTAGCCGACAGGGGTCCGTCAGATACGCAGTATTTT
TRBJ2-7,14,few,TRBD1,TRBV15,CATSRDRGSYEQYF,TGTGCCACCAGCAGGGACAGGGGGTCATACGAGCAGTACTTC
TRBJ2-7,17,-,TRBD1,TRBV4-1,CASSRRTGAGSPYEQYF,TGCGCCAGCAGCCGAAGGACAGGGGCGGGAAGCCCTTACGAGCAGTACTTC
TRBJ2-1,15,-,-,TRBV4-3,CASSPMSERANEQFF,TGCGCCAGCAGCCCCATGAGTGAGAGGGCCAATGAGCAGTTCTTC
TRBJ2-7,16,few,TRBD1,TRBV6-5,CASSYSIVQGSFEQYF,TGTGCCAGCAGTTACTCGATAGTACAGGGGTCCTTCGAGCAGTACTTC
TRBJ2-7,15,-,TRBD2,TRBV5-4,CASSRPGLGPYEQYF,TGTGCCAGCAGTCGTCCGGGACTAGGCCCCTACGAGCAGTACTTC
TRBJ2-5,15,few,-,TRBV18,CASSPNLRGLVTQYF,TGTGCCAGCTCACCAAATCTTCGGGGGTTGGTGACCCAGTACTTC
TRBJ2-7,16,-,TRBD1,TRBV27,CASSISGTGVSYEQYF,TGTGCCAGCAGTATCTCCGGGACAGGAGTCTCCTACGAGCAGTACTTC
TRBJ2-3,15,few,-,TRBV2,CATSGPTGGTDTQYF,TGTGCCACCTCAGGGCCGACAGGAGGGACAGATACGCAGTATTTT
TRBJ2-2,15,few,-,TRBV7-2,CASSLAVTGTGELFF,TGTGCCAGCAGCTTAGCTGTCACAGGGACCGGGGAGCTGTTTTTT
TRBJ1-5,13,once,-,TRBV28,CASSITGVQPQHF,TGTGCCAGCAGTATTACCGGGGTTCAGCCCCAGCATTTT
TRBJ1-4,16,-,-,TRBV28,CASSLKLGPTNEKLFF,TGTGCCAGCAGCCTTAAACTCGGCCCAACTAATGAAAAACTGTTTTTT
TRBJ2-1,14,few,TRBD1,TRBV7-2,CASSLLGQGLEQFF,TGTGCCAGCAGCTTACTGGGACAGGGTCTAGAGCAGTTCTTC
TRBJ2-5,16,few,TRBD2,TRBV5-8,CASRRRGSGIQETQYF,TGTGCCAGCAGGCGACGGGGTAGCGGGATACAAGAGACCCAGTACTTC
TRBJ2-3,16,-,-,TRBV18,CASSPQPGRHTDTQYF,TGTGCCAGCTCACCACAACCGGGACGGCACACAGATACGCAGTATTTT
TRBJ2-1,14,many,-,TRBV21-1,CASPIADRRHEQFF,TGTGCCAGTCCTATAGCGGACCGTCGTCATGAGCAGTTCTTC
TRBJ1-1,13,few,-,TRBV10-3,CAISVMGNTEAFF,TGTGCCATCAGTGTAATGGGGAACACTGAAGCTTTCTTT
TRBJ2-7,15,few,-,TRBV11-1,CASSLGGTPDYEQYF,TGTGCCAGCAGCTTAGGCGGGACTCCAGACTACGAGCAGTACTTC
TRBJ2-7,12,few,-,TRBV6-6,CAGGSSSYEQYF,TGTGCCGGGGGTTCCAGCTCCTACGAGCAGTACTTC
TRBJ2-7,11,-,TRBD1,TRBV20-1,CSAWDRGEQYF,TGCAGTGCTTGGGACAGGGGAGAGCAGTACTTC
TRBJ2-1,15,few,-,TRBV6-5,CASSYSREGRPRQFF,TGTGCCAGCAGTTACTCGAGAGAGGGCCGGCCTCGGCAGTTCTTC
TRBJ2-5,15,few,TRBD2,TRBV7-9,CASSGLAGGHETQYF,TGTGCCAGCAGCGGACTAGCGGGAGGTCATGAGACCCAGTACTTC
TRBJ2-1,20,few,TRBD2,TRBV29-1,CSVLPRLGLAGGSSYNEQFF,TGCAGCGTTTTACCCAGGCTGGGACTAGCGGGAGGCAGCTCCTACAATGAGCAGTTCTTC
TRBJ2-3,15,few,TRBD2,TRBV4-2,CASSHGLVSTDTQYF,TGTGCCAGCAGCCATGGACTAGTGAGCACAGATACGCAGTATTTT